The T cell receptor (beta chain) described here comes from a study of blood T cell repertoires in COVID-19. Overall study: Spain, Italy and the United States supplied samples that represented acute and convalescent COVID-19.

This clone was counted between two and nine times. Generated by immunoSEQ multiplex PCR, the TCRdb table keeps only in-frame clones and is missing some. This sample has about 230,000 clones, with around 88% found just once. Participants were aged about 18 to 90 years, lived in 20 to 30 US areas, and enrolled virtually. Participants reported their clinical history, and cohort assignment relied on those reports. The V and J ends lost 2 bases and 4 bases respectively, with 9 bases between them. This CDR3 spans 14 amino acids. CDR1 MNHNS and CDR2 SASEGT come from the germline V gene. The source of this sequence is a woman aged 40 to 50 with acute COVID-19. The material sequenced was PBMCs or T cells enriched from blood (not recorded which). The chain recombines TRBV6-1 with TRBJ2-1; D remains ambiguous. Here the CDR3 DNA reads TGTGCCAGCAGTGAATCACCCGGTTACAATGAGCAGTTCTTC. This encodes CASSESPGYNEQFF.